The 5 T cell receptor beta chains below come from one sample, sequenced in a study of T cell repertoires in cytomegalovirus infection. Using its own MiXCR run on the reads, TCRdb lists one record per CDR3 protein. The sample has approximately 250,000 distinct CDR3 sequences; over 20% are singletons. Sequenced input: CD8+ T cells from PBMCs. Receptor source: a human donor in good health (CMV status not recorded). Some clones in this sample may be carry-over from other donors' samples.

CDR3 DNA sequence: TGTGCCAGCAGTGAAGCCGACAGGTCTAGGGACGAGCAGTACTTC. Protein sequence: CASSEADRSRDEQYF. The chain has TRBV6-1 and TRBJ2-7; D possibly corresponds to TRBD1 (6 bases). The CDR3 is 15 residues long. Deletions cut 0 bases from V and 5 bases from J, with 14 bases between. Germline CDR1 MNHNS, CDR2 SASEGT.

There are a few counts of this clonotype. The chain carries TRBV27 and TRBJ2-2; tentative D call: TRBD2 (5 bases). V was trimmed by 5 bases and J by 3 bases, leaving 10 bases between them. The germline CDR1 and CDR2 sequences are MNHEY and SMNVEV (reference sequence). This CDR3 is built from 14 residues. CDR3 bases: TGTGCCAGCAGTATCTTCGGGGACACCGGGGAGCTGTTTTTT. It encodes CASSIFGDTGELFF.

This clonotype has ten or more counts. CDR3 amino acids: CASSYASGGYTF. Written as DNA, the CDR3 is TGTGCCAGCAGCTACGCGTCCGGAGGCTACACCTTC. V gene TRBV7-9 combines with J gene TRBJ1-2; unclear D gene. The V and J ends lost 4 bases and 8 bases respectively, with 11 bases between them. Looked up from germline, CDR1 is SEHNR and CDR2 is FQNEAQ (reference sequence). This CDR3 contains 12 residues. The entire variable domain, with the rest obtained from reference TRBV7-9 and TRBJ1-2, is as follows: DTGVSQNPRHKITKRGQNVTFRCDPISEHNRLYWYRQTLGQGPEFLTYFQNEAQLEKSRLLSDRFSAERPKGSFSTLEIQRTEQGDSAMYLCASSYASGGYTFGSGTRLTVV.

The sample holds many counts of this clonotype. The V gene is TRBV4-1, the J gene TRBJ2-3; D gene ambiguous. CDR1 and CDR2 (germline): MGHRA, YSYEKL. V was trimmed by 0 bases and J by 0 bases, leaving 10 bases between them. The CDR3 is 16 amino acids. The CDR3 is CASSQDTTWSTDTQYF. The CDR3 coding sequence is TGCGCCAGCAGCCAAGATACGACCTGGAGCACAGATACGCAGTATTTT.

This clonotype showed up many times. The V and J genes are TRBV7-2 and TRBJ1-3; 8 bases line up with TRBD1. This CDR3 is built from 14 residues. V shed 6 bases and J 4 bases; nucleotides not matched to a gene: 5. Per germline, CDR1 SGHTA and CDR2 FQGNSA. The CDR3 DNA is TGTGCCAGCAGGGATTGGACAGGGGGAAACACCATATATTTT. Translated, it gives CASRDWTGGNTIYF.